The clone carrying this TCR beta chain was seen only a few times. Antigen: not known. These data are taken from a study of liver allograft versus peripheral blood T cells. Study at large: Comparisons were made between T cell receptor repertoires found in transplanted livers and those circulating in recipients' peripheral blood. Study outcomes and limitations: T cell receptor repertoires inside liver allografts reportedly differed from those in peripheral blood.

CDR1 is LGHNT, CDR2 FRNRAP, per germline. Trimming stripped 9 bases from V and 1 base from J, with 12 bases between. The CDR3 consists of 13 residues. TCRdb recomputed calls from the reads with MiXCR, one row per CDR3 protein. The top ten clones hold about 15% of a sample with around 1,800 distinct CDR3 sequences, around 15% of them seen once. The V call is TRBV12-5, the J call TRBJ1-1, with D unresolved. The receptor was derived from a human patient who had a liver transplant. Some T cells here may be from the graft donor. CDR3 in amino acids: CASHGRRNTEAFF. CDR3 DNA: TGTGCTAGCCACGGACGTAGGAACACTGAAGCTTTCTTT.